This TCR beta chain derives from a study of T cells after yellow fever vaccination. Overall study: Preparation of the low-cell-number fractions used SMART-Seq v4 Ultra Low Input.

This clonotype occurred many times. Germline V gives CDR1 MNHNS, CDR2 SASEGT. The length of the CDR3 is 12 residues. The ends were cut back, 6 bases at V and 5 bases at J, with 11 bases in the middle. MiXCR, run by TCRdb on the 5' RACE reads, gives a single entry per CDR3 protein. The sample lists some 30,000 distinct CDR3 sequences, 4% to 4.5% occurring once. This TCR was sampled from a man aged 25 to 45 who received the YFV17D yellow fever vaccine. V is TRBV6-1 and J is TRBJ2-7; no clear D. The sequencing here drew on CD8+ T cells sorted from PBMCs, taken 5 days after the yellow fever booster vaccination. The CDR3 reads CASSSVGDEQYF. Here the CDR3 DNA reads TGTGCCAGCAGCTCAGTCGGTGACGAGCAGTACTTC.